The clone carrying this T cell receptor beta chain occurred once. As yet, its antigen is unknown. MiXCR was run by TCRdb on the reads, yielding one entry per CDR3 protein. The table includes some 240,000 distinct CDR3 sequences, about 18% detected once. The source of the sample is a study of T cell repertoires in cytomegalovirus infection. Trimming removed 4 bases at V and 1 base at J, with 7 bases between. The germline V gene encodes CDR1 MGHDK and CDR2 SYGVNS. CDR3 size: 13 residues. Study-level results: Carriers of CMV and the relevant HLA type were discriminated by public TCR beta frequency.

V gene TRBV25-1 combines with J gene TRBJ1-1; weak D call: TRBD1 (5 bases). The source is a human donor in good health (CMV status not recorded). Some clones in this sample may be carry-over from other donors' samples. Source material: CD8+ T cells from PBMCs. The CDR3 protein is CASSVGANTEAFF. For the CDR3, the DNA is TGTGCCAGCAGTGTAGGGGCGAACACTGAAGCTTTCTTT.